This T cell receptor beta chain was identified during a study of shared clonotypes between healthy human individuals. V lost 5 bases and J lost 7; bases outside the gene matches: 9. The germline gives CDR1 SGHTA, CDR2 FQGNSA. This CDR3 has 16 amino acids. Profiled with immunoSEQ multiplex PCR; TCRdb holds only in-frame clones, not every one. The sample holds approximately 2.3 million clones, roughly 93% seen once. This receptor was identified in a man aged 18 to 29 in good health. Some clones in this sample may be carry-over from other donors' samples. The chain couples TRBV7-2 to TRBJ2-1; TRBD2 agrees at 12 bases. The sequencing sample was made of naive CD4+ T cells from PBMCs. Described subset: CD45RA+ positively selected. The CDR3 here is CASSLLGLAGRNEQFF. The CDR3 DNA sequence: TGTGCCAGCAGCCTCTTAGGACTAGCGGGAAGAAATGAGCAGTTCTTC.